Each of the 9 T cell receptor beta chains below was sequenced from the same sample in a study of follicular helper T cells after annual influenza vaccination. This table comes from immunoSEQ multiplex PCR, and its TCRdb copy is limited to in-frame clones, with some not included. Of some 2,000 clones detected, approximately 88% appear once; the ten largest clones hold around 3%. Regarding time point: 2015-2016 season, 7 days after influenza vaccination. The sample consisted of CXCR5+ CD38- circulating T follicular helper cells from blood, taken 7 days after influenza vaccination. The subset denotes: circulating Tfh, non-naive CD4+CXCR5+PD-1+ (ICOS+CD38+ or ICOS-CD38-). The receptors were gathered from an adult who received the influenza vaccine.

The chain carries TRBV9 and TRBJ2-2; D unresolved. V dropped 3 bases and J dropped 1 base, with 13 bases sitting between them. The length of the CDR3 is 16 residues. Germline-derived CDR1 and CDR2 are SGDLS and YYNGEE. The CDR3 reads CASSASGNRNTGELFF. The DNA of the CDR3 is TGTGCCAGCAGCGCGAGTGGGAATAGGAACACCGGGGAGCTGTTTTTT.

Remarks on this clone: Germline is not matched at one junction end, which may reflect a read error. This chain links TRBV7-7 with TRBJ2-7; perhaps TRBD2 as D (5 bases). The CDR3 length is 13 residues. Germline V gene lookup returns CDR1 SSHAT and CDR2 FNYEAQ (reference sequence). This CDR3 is CASSLNEGYEQYF. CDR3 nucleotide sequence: TGTGCTAGCAGCCTAAACGAGGGTTACGAGCAGTACTTC. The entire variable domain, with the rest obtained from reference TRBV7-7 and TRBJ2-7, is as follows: GAGVSQSPRYKVTKRGQDVTLRCDPISSHATLYWYQQALGQGPEFLTYFNYEAQPDKSGLPSDRFSAERPEGSISTLTIQRTEQRDSAMYRCASSLNEGYEQYFGPGTRLTVT.

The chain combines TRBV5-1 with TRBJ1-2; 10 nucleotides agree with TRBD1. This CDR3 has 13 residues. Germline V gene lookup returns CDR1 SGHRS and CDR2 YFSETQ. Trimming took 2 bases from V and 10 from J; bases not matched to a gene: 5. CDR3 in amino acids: CASSFSGQGSYTF. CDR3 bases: TGCGCCAGCAGCTTCTCGGGACAGGGGTCCTACACCTTC.

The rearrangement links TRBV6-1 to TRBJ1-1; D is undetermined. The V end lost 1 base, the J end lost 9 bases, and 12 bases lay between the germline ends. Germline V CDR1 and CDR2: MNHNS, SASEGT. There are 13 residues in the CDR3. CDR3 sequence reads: CASSEGSSLKAFF. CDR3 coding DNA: TGTGCCAGCAGTGAAGGTTCGTCGCTAAAAGCTTTCTTT.

The CDR3 bases are TGTGCCAGCAGCCCACCCTCAGCGGGGGGGATAACTAATGAGCAGTTCTTC. It is translated as CASSPPSAGGITNEQFF. The rearrangement joins TRBV7-2 to TRBJ2-1, with TRBD2 matching over 10 bases. The CDR3 contains 17 residues. With 5 bases clipped from V and 7 bases from J, the junction kept 14 bases outside the gene matches. In germline, CDR1 is SGHTA, CDR2 FQGNSA.

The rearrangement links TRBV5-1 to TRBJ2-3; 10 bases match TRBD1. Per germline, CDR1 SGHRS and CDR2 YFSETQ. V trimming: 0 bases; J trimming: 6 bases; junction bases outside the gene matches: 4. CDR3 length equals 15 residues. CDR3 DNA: TGCGCCAGCAGCTTGGACGGGACAGGGGCCGATACGCAGTATTTT. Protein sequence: CASSLDGTGADTQYF. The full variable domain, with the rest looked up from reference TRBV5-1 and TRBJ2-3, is KAGVTQTPRYLIKTRGQQVTLSCSPISGHRSVSWYQQTPGQGLQFLFEYFSETQRNKGNFPGRFSGRQFSNSRSEMNVSTLELGDSALYLCASSLDGTGADTQYFGPGTRLTVL.

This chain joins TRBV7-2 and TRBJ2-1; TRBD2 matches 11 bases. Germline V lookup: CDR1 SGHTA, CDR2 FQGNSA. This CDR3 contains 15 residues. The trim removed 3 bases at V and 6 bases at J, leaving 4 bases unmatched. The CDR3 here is CASSFRLAGTNEQFF. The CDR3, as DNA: TGTGCCAGCAGCTTCAGACTAGCGGGGACCAATGAGCAGTTCTTC.

Written as DNA, the CDR3 is TGTGCCAGCAGCCAGGACAGGGACAATTCACCCCTCCACTTT. Its protein is CASSQDRDNSPLHF. The genes are TRBV7-9 and TRBJ1-6, with 8 bases identical to TRBD1. Germline V gene sequence: CDR1 SEHNR, CDR2 FQNEAQ (reference sequence). This CDR3 is built from 14 residues. V trimming: 5 bases; J trimming: 7 bases; junction bases outside the gene matches: 4.

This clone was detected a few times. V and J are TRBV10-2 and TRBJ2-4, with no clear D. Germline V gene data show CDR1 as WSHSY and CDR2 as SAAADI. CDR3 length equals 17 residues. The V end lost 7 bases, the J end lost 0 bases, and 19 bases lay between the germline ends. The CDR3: CASTYTEGILAKNIQYF. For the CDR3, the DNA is TGCGCCAGCACGTACACAGAAGGCATACTAGCCAAAAACATTCAGTACTTC.